This T cell receptor beta chain was recorded in a study of response to subunit inactivated influenza vaccine (dated by TCRdb to between 2018 and 2020). About the investigation overall: The study used deep quantitative T cell receptor repertoire profiling to track responses to a trivalent subunit inactivated influenza vaccine.

The study at large found these results: The authors proposed that each seasonal influenza vaccination may bring in only a limited number of new T cells.

The library was made by RT-PCR. TCRdb shows the sequencer as Illumina HiSeq 2500. In-frame beta chains were kept once TCRdb had trimmed the public reads at Q25 with fastp and called clones with MiXCR. Every CDR3 protein is listed once, alongside the most common genes and DNA of its rows. For this sample there are 650,000 to 850,000 distinct CDR3 sequences; approximately 14% appear just once. In total, the top ten clones hold approximately 6.5% of the sample. Ends trimmed: V by 7 bases, J by 2 bases; bases unmatched to a gene: 8. From the cysteine through the phenylalanine, the CDR3 covers 15 amino acids. CDR3 DNA is the only sequence kept; it has 45 bases, read in frame from the first base. Taken from the germline V gene, the CDR1 and CDR2 loops are MNHNS and SASEGT. Notes on this clonotype: It has no known antigen specificity. The sample holds no much larger clone one base away, and base qualities are not on file.

The clonotype comes from a man aged 50-60 years who received an inactivated influenza vaccine. Donor details come from another sample of the same person, matched by shared clones. The receptor chain draws on TRBV6-1 and TRBJ1-5; TRBD1 lines up with 7 middle nucleotides. Sequenced material: PBMCs from blood, taken roughly 15 days before vaccination. The CDR3 reads CASNPQGIGNQPQHF. DNA sequence: TGTGCCAGCAATCCACAGGGGATCGGCAATCAGCCCCAGCATTTT.